Listed below are T cell receptor beta chains from one sample, sequenced in a study of blood T cell repertoires in COVID-19. Assay: immunoSEQ multiplex PCR; the TCRdb copy retains only in-frame clones and omits some. Seen here are 150,000 to 190,000 clones, 80% to 90% observed once, and the top ten hold around 2.5%. The material sequenced was peripheral blood. These receptors all stem from a woman between 65 and 79 years old with acute or convalescent COVID-19. Each CDR3 is given with its conserved first and last residue. The D gene is left open where the match is weak. Clone size is given for some rows only: seen once, a few or many times, or a class if the clone is expanded.

d_call | j_call | clone_size | v_call | cdr3_nt | cdr3_aa
NA | TRBJ1-2 | NA | TRBV18 | TGTGCCAGCTCACCACTGTCAGAGGGGGCTAACTATGGCTACACCTTC | CASSPLSEGANYGYTF
TRBD1 | TRBJ1-6 | NA | TRBV6-1 | TGTGCCAGCAGTGATTTCCCCGGGACAGGAATATATTCACCCCTCCACTTT | CASSDFPGTGIYSPLHF
TRBD1 | TRBJ1-1 | NA | TRBV28 | TGTGCCAGCAGTTGCTATCGGACAGGGGGCTGCACTGAAGCTTTCTTT | CASSCYRTGGCTEAFF
TRBD1 | TRBJ1-1 | NA | TRBV2 | TGTGCCAGCAGGGGACAGATAAGAATGAACACTGAAGCTTTCTTT | CASRGQIRMNTEAFF
TRBD1 | TRBJ1-1 | few | TRBV11-2 | TGTGCCAGCAGCTCGGGCTTACAGGGGGCGAGTACTGAAGCTTTCTTT | CASSSGLQGASTEAFF
TRBD2 | TRBJ2-7 | many | TRBV27 | TGTGCCAGCAGAAATAGCGGGTCTAACTCCTACGAGCAGTACTTC | CASRNSGSNSYEQYF
TRBD1 | TRBJ1-6 | NA | TRBV6-2/TRBV6-3 | TGTGCCAGCAGTTACGGGACAGGGGTGAATAATTCACCCCTCCACTTT | CASSYGTGVNNSPLHF
NA | TRBJ1-5 | NA | TRBV27 | TGTGCCAGCAGCAAACTTGGTGGGGGACTCGCTGGGGATCAGCCCCAGCATTTT | CASSKLGGGLAGDQPQHF
NA | TRBJ1-1 | NA | TRBV18 | TGTGCCAGCTCTCTCTATAAGAGGGACACTGAAGCTTTCTTT | CASSLYKRDTEAFF
TRBD1 | TRBJ1-1 | NA | TRBV19 | TGTGCCAGTAGAAAAATCGACAGGGGATTGAGCACTGAAGCTTTCTTT | CASRKIDRGLSTEAFF
NA | TRBJ2-4 | NA | TRBV6-5 | TGTGCCAGCAGTTACTCGGGCCAGGGCCAAAACATTCAGTACTTC | CASSYSGQGQNIQYF
NA | TRBJ2-5 | NA | TRBV21-1 | TGTGCCAGCACCCCGGGACTAGCGGGGGGGCCGCGGGAGACCCAGTACTTC | CASTPGLAGGPRETQYF
NA | TRBJ1-5 | NA | TRBV12-3/TRBV12-4 | TGTGCCAGCCAGGGGCAGAATCAGCCCCAGCATTTT | CASQGQNQPQHF
NA | TRBJ1-2 | NA | TRBV13 | TGTGCCAGCAGCTTAGTAGGTGGGGCAAACTATGGCTACACCTTC | CASSLVGGANYGYTF
NA | TRBJ1-5 | NA | TRBV27 | TGTGCCAGCGGAGAGCGGTTGGGCAATCAGCCCCAGCATTTT | CASGERLGNQPQHF
NA | TRBJ2-3 | NA | TRBV5-4 | TGTGCCAGCAGCTTGGACAGGAATACGCAGTATTTT | CASSLDRNTQYF
NA | TRBJ1-6 | NA | TRBV6-5 | TGTGCCAGCACCTACGGGGGGGTAATTAATTCACCCCTCCACTTT | CASTYGGVINSPLHF
TRBD1 | TRBJ1-3 | once | TRBV7-2 | TGTGCCAGCAGCTTTAGACAGGGGGACACCATATATTTT | CASSFRQGDTIYF
NA | TRBJ1-1 | NA | TRBV11-2 | TGTGCCAGCAGCGATATCGGTCCCGGGTCTGAAGCTTTCTTT | CASSDIGPGSEAFF
NA | TRBJ1-2 | NA | TRBV12-3/TRBV12-4 | TGTGCCAGCAGCCGCGGGACCGGCGGCTACACCTTC | CASSRGTGGYTF
NA | TRBJ1-6 | NA | TRBV7-2 | TGTGCCAGCAGCTTAGCGCTGAGCTCCTATAATTCACCCCTCCACTTT | CASSLALSSYNSPLHF
NA | TRBJ2-3 | NA | TRBV7-6 | TGTGCCAGCAGCTTAGTGCCCTTTGACATATCTAGCACAGATACGCAGTATTTT | CASSLVPFDISSTDTQYF
TRBD1 | TRBJ1-1 | NA | TRBV30 | TGTGCCTGGCGGACAGGGAACACTGAAGCTTTCTTT | CAWRTGNTEAFF
NA | TRBJ1-6 | few | TRBV3-1/TRBV3-2 | TGTGCCAGCAGCCAAGGGCAGGTCTCTTCACCCCTCCACTTT | CASSQGQVSSPLHF
NA | TRBJ2-7 | NA | TRBV10-3 | TGTGCCATCAGTAACGACAGGAACTACGAGCAGTACTTC | CAISNDRNYEQYF
TRBD2 | TRBJ2-3 | few | TRBV7-8 | TGTGCCAGCAGCCCCGGGGCTAGCGGGGGCCTCACAGATACGCAGTATTTT | CASSPGASGGLTDTQYF
NA | TRBJ2-4 | NA | TRBV21-1 | TGTGCCAGCAGCAAGAGCGGGGGGCGCGGGGCCAAAAACATTCAGTACTTC | CASSKSGGRGAKNIQYF
TRBD2 | TRBJ2-3 | NA | TRBV6-4 | TGTGCCAGCAGTGACTCTAGCGGGGGGGCCGATACGCAGTATTTT | CASSDSSGGADTQYF
NA | TRBJ2-7 | NA | TRBV27 | TGTGCCAGCAGGATCGGGGAGGACGAGCAGTACTTC | CASRIGEDEQYF
NA | TRBJ1-4 | NA | TRBV6-1 | TGTGCCAGCAGTGAAGGAGTCCTAACTAATGAAAAACTGTTTTTT | CASSEGVLTNEKLFF
TRBD1 | TRBJ1-1 | NA | TRBV6-4 | TGTGCCAGCAGTGACGAAGGGGGCCCCATGAACACTGAAGCTTTCTTT | CASSDEGGPMNTEAFF